The 29 T cell receptor beta chains below come from one sample, sequenced in a study of control samples from healthy donors and cancer patients. The data were produced by immunoSEQ multiplex PCR, yet TCRdb's version contains in-frame clones alone and is incomplete. The sample has 100,000 to 150,000 clones, around 92% seen once. The sample taken for sequencing was blood. The receptors here all came from a woman between 45 and 60 years old in good health.

This clone was seen more than once but under ten times. J is TRBJ1-5 and V is TRBV28; no clear D. Germline V lookup: CDR1 MDHEN, CDR2 SYDVKM. Between the trimmed V and J ends, which lost 3 bases and 4 bases, there was a span of 10 bases. The CDR3 length is 14 residues. DNA for the CDR3: TGTGCCAGCAGTTTCATCGGGGATAATCAGCCCCAGCATTTT. As protein: CASSFIGDNQPQHF.

The rearrangement uses TRBV6-1 and TRBJ2-5, with D hard to call. The CDR3 is 12 amino acids. V lost 1 base, J lost 13 bases, and 13 bases lay in between. Germline CDR1 MNHNS, CDR2 SASEGT. CDR3 residues: CASSEGPRSLYF. For the CDR3, the DNA is TGTGCCAGCAGTGAAGGGCCTAGAAGCCTGTACTTC.

The chain recombines TRBV12-3 or TRBV12-4 with TRBJ2-7; no reliable D call. The CDR3 is 12 amino acids. Trimming took 2 bases from V and 3 from J, leaving 5 bases between them. CDR3 residues: CASSLRSYEQYF. As DNA, the CDR3 is TGTGCCAGCAGTTTACGTAGCTACGAGCAGTACTTC.

The rearrangement links TRBV27 to TRBJ2-6; possibly TRBD2 for D (5 bases). CDR3 length: 16 residues. V dropped 5 bases and J dropped 0 bases, with 11 bases sitting between them. The germline V gene has CDR1 MNHEY and CDR2 SMNVEV (reference sequence). This CDR3 is CASSLRGVSGANVLTF. CDR3 nucleotide sequence: TGTGCCAGCAGTCTCCGGGGTGTCTCTGGGGCCAACGTCCTGACTTTC.

The chain has TRBV10-1 and TRBJ1-5, with D uncertain. Germline CDR1 reads WNHNN; CDR2 reads SYGVQD (reference sequence). The CDR3 consists of 12 residues. V was cut by 1 base and J by 6 bases, with 4 bases left in between. The CDR3 region is CASSEYGQPQHF. Here the CDR3 DNA reads TGCGCCAGCAGTGAGTATGGTCAGCCCCAGCATTTT.

The V call is TRBV5-1, the J call TRBJ1-6, with D unclear. The CDR3 is 11 amino acids. Deletions cut 6 bases from V and 10 bases from J, with 8 bases between. CDR1 is SGHRS and CDR2 is YFSETQ in the germline V gene. CDR3 protein: CASTPTSPLHF. The CDR3 region has the DNA TGCGCCAGCACCCCGACCTCACCCCTCCACTTT.

The chain recombines TRBV10-3 with TRBJ1-2; D unclear. Germline V gene lookup returns CDR1 ENHRY and CDR2 SYGVKD. The V gene lost 3 bases and the J gene lost 4 bases, with 6 bases spanning the gap. The length of the CDR3 is 12 residues. CDR3 coding DNA: TGTGCCATCAGTGACTATGCCTATGGCTACACCTTC. As protein: CAISDYAYGYTF.

CDR3 DNA sequence: TGTGCCAGCAGTGGAGGGACAGGGCGGGGGAACACTGAAGCTTTCTTT. It translates to CASSGGTGRGNTEAFF. This chain joins TRBV6-1 and TRBJ1-1, with 9 bases that match TRBD1. The V gene end was trimmed by 4 bases and the J gene end by 1 base; junction bases not matched to a gene: 7. From germline, CDR1 is MNHNS and CDR2 SASEGT. This CDR3 is built from 16 residues.

This chain joins TRBV10-1 and TRBJ2-7, with a weak D call TRBD2 (6 bases). The CDR3 consists of 13 residues. The germline V and J ends were trimmed by 2 bases and 5 bases, with 10 bases remaining between them. Germline CDR1 and CDR2: WNHNN and SYGVQD (reference sequence). The CDR3 DNA is TGCGCCAGCAGTGAGACGGGGAGGCACGAGCAGTACTTC. Residues: CASSETGRHEQYF.

V usage is TRBV27 and J usage is TRBJ2-1, with TRBD2 as a possible D gene (5 bases). V gave up 1 base and J gave up 3 bases, with 13 bases separating them. Germline-derived CDR1 and CDR2 are MNHEY and SMNVEV (reference sequence). There are 16 residues in the CDR3. The CDR3 DNA reads TGTGCCAGCAGTTTATTTGAGCGGCCCATCTACAATGAGCAGTTCTTC. It codes for CASSLFERPIYNEQFF.

The chain links TRBV5-1 to TRBJ2-1; D unresolved. The germline gives CDR1 SGHRS, CDR2 YFSETQ. The CDR3 has 16 residues. Trimming took 4 bases from V and 6 from J, leaving 20 bases between them. This CDR3 reads CASSPGRLVVGNEQFF. CDR3 nucleotide sequence: TGCGCCAGCAGCCCCGGCAGGCTAGTGGTCGGCAATGAGCAGTTCTTC.

The chain has TRBV19 and TRBJ2-2; D ambiguous. Germline loops: CDR1 LNHDA, CDR2 SQIVND (reference sequence). Trimming shortened V by 1 base and J by 8 bases, and 8 bases separated the two germline ends. This CDR3 spans 13 amino acids. CDR3 in DNA: TGTGCCAGTAGTATAGTCCCTCAGGGGGAGCTGTTTTTT. Translated, it gives CASSIVPQGELFF.

V is TRBV28 and J is TRBJ1-1; D perhaps matches TRBD1 (6 bases). This CDR3 comprises 15 residues. V lost 10 bases, J lost 12 bases, and 30 bases lay in between. Germline V gene data show CDR1 as MDHEN and CDR2 as SYDVKM. The chain's CDR3 is CATEIIRGGTETTFF. The CDR3, as DNA: TGTGCCACCGAAATAATAAGGGGGGGAACCGAGACGACTTTCTTT. Variable domain in full (rest from reference TRBV28 and TRBJ1-1): DVKVTQSSRYLVKRTGEKVFLECVQDMDHENMFWYRQDPGLGLRLIYFSYDVKMKEKGDIPEGYSVSREKKERFSLILESASTNQTSMYLCATEIIRGGTETTFFGQGTRLTVV.

Concerning this clone: One junction end does not reproduce the germline sequence, and a read error may be involved. The V call is TRBV18, the J call TRBJ1-1; tentatively, D is TRBD1 (6 bases). This CDR3 has 15 amino acids. CDR1 and CDR2 from the germline V gene are KGHSH and LQKENI. CDR3 protein: CASSPGAAMNTEAFF. In nucleotides, the CDR3 is TGTGCCAGTTCACCGGGGGCCGCGATGAACACTGAAGCTTTCTTT.

This chain joins TRBV5-1 and TRBJ2-2; D is possibly TRBD1 (6 bases). The CDR3 length is 15 residues. Trimming took off 0 bases at V and 7 bases at J, with 13 bases between the two ends. Germline CDR1 reads SGHRS; CDR2 reads YFSETQ. The CDR3 here is CASSLVSSQGGELFF. CDR3 sequence (DNA): TGCGCCAGCAGCTTGGTTTCCTCACAGGGCGGGGAGCTGTTTTTT.

This clone was found a few times. This chain links TRBV3-1 (or the pseudogene TRBV3-2) with TRBJ1-1, with 10 bases that match TRBD1. Trimming at V came to 2 bases and at J to 5 bases, leaving 5 bases not matched to a gene. The CDR3 consists of 15 residues. Germline V gives CDR1 LGHDT, CDR2 YNNKEL (reference sequence). CDR3 residues: CASSQHGQGGTEAFF. For the CDR3, the DNA is TGTGCCAGCAGCCAACACGGACAGGGGGGTACTGAAGCTTTCTTT.

Here the CDR3 DNA reads TGTGCCAGCAAAGGGAGCTCCTATAATTCACCCCTCCACTTT. Translated: CASKGSSYNSPLHF. This chain connects TRBV27 to TRBJ1-6, with unresolved D. CDR1 and CDR2 from the germline V gene are MNHEY and SMNVEV (reference sequence). The CDR3 is 14 amino acids. Trimming left V 7 bases short and J 0 bases short, with 7 bases between.

The CDR3 DNA sequence: TGTGCCAGCAGTGAACAAGGTAGCACCGGGGAGCTGTTTTTT. Translating gives CASSEQGSTGELFF. This chain connects TRBV6-1 to TRBJ2-2; D unclear. This CDR3 region has 14 residues. The ends were cut back, 2 bases at V and 4 bases at J, with 8 bases in the middle. Germline CDR1 reads MNHNS; CDR2 reads SASEGT.

The chain is built from TRBV28 and TRBJ1-1; a possible D gene is TRBD1 (6 bases). Trimming stripped 8 bases from V and 4 bases from J, with 14 bases between. There are 13 residues in the CDR3. Germline V gene sequence: CDR1 MDHEN, CDR2 SYDVKM. Here the CDR3 DNA reads TGTGCCAGCGAAACAGGGTTCGGCACTGAAGCTTTCTTT. It encodes CASETGFGTEAFF.

V usage is TRBV10-3 and J usage is TRBJ1-2; no reliable D call. V was trimmed by 0 bases and J by 2 bases, leaving 7 bases between them. CDR1 and CDR2 from the germline V gene are ENHRY and SYGVKD. The CDR3 is 14 amino acids. In nucleotides, the CDR3 is TGTGCCATCAGTGAGTCTGCAGTAAACTATGGCTACACCTTC. Protein: CAISESAVNYGYTF.

This clone occurred once. The chain is built from TRBV30 and TRBJ2-1; D is ambiguous. The V and J ends lost 1 base and 6 bases respectively, with 7 bases between them. Germline-derived CDR1 and CDR2 are GTSNPN and SVGIG (reference sequence). This CDR3 region has 12 residues. The CDR3, as DNA: TGTGCCTGGAGTGCGTTGATCAATGAGCAGTTCTTC. Its protein is CAWSALINEQFF.

This chain joins TRBV29-1 and TRBJ1-3; perhaps TRBD1 as D (6 bases). CDR1 is SQVTM and CDR2 is ANQGSEA in the germline V gene. Trimming removed 6 bases at V and 0 bases at J, with 12 bases between. This CDR3 comprises 14 residues. CDR3 sequence reads: CSVDRHRSGNTIYF. CDR3 bases: TGCAGCGTGGACAGACACCGCTCTGGAAACACCATATATTTT.

This clone has just one count. The CDR3 sequence is CASSIDQGSYGYTF. For the CDR3, the DNA is TGTGCCAGTAGTATAGATCAAGGGAGCTATGGCTACACCTTC. The chain joins TRBV19 to TRBJ1-2; D gene uncertain. The CDR3 runs to 14 residues. V dropped 0 bases and J dropped 4 bases, with 9 bases sitting between them. Germline CDR1 and CDR2: LNHDA and SQIVND (reference sequence).

The CDR3 loop reads CSQSRGNEQFF. The CDR3 DNA reads TGCAGCCAAAGCAGGGGCAATGAGCAGTTCTTC. The V gene is TRBV20-1, the J gene TRBJ2-1; D is perhaps TRBD1 (6 bases). Germline CDR1 reads DFQATT; CDR2 reads SNEGSKA (reference sequence). The CDR3 spans 11 residues.

This chain links TRBV7-6 with TRBJ2-2; D gene ambiguous. With 5 bases removed from V and 4 bases from J, the gap between germline ends came to 11 bases. The CDR3 has 14 amino acids. Looked up from germline, CDR1 is SGHVS and CDR2 is FNYEAQ. This CDR3 reads CASSPGPSTGELFF. CDR3 bases: TGTGCCAGCAGCCCCGGGCCCAGCACCGGGGAGCTGTTTTTT.

The chain links TRBV19 to TRBJ2-4, with D perhaps matching TRBD2 (6 bases). The CDR3 loop spans 15 amino acids. Germline assignment: CDR1 LNHDA and CDR2 SQIVND (reference sequence). V was pared by 8 bases and J by 0 bases, with 14 bases between. The CDR3 spells CASRGSALAKNIQYF. CDR3 in DNA: TGTGCCAGTCGGGGGTCGGCGCTAGCCAAAAACATTCAGTACTTC.

The rearrangement links TRBV4-2 to TRBJ2-7; the D gene could be TRBD1 or TRBD2 (5 bases each). Trimming left V 3 bases short and J 2 bases short, with 14 bases between. The CDR3 loop spans 15 amino acids. Germline V lookup: CDR1 LGHNA, CDR2 YNFKEQ. CDR3: CASSQATGLTYEQYF. As DNA, the CDR3 is TGTGCCAGCAGCCAGGCTACGGGGCTAACCTACGAGCAGTACTTC.

The J gene is TRBJ1-2, the V gene TRBV12-5, with unresolved D. Trimming shortened V by 5 bases and J by 4 bases, and 20 bases separated the two germline ends. The germline V gene has CDR1 LGHNT and CDR2 FRNRAP. The CDR3 is made up of 16 amino acids. In DNA, the CDR3 is TGTGCTAGTGGTCCCGATAGGCCAGGTTGGCCCTATGGCTACACCTTC. Translated: CASGPDRPGWPYGYTF.

V is TRBV24-1 and J is TRBJ2-1, with 7 bases fitting TRBD2. The V gene end was trimmed by 1 base and the J gene end by 6 bases; junction bases not matched to a gene: 5. From germline, CDR1 is KGHDR and CDR2 SFDVKD. CDR3 length equals 15 residues. The CDR3 DNA is TGTGCCACCAGTGATTTCCGGACTAGTAGCAATGAGCAGTTCTTC. This translates into CATSDFRTSSNEQFF.